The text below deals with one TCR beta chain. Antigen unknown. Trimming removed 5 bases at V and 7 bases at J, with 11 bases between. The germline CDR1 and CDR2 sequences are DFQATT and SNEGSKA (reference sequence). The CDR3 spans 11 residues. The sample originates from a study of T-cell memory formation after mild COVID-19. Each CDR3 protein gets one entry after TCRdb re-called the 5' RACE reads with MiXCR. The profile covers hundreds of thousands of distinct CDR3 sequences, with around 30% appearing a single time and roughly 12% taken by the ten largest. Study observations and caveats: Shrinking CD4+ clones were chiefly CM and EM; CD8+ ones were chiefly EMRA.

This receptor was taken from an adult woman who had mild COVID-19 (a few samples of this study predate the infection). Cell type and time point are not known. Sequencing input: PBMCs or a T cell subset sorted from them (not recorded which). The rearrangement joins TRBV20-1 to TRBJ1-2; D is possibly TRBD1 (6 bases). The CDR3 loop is CSASGARGYTF. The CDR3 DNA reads TGCAGTGCTTCGGGGGCGCGTGGCTACACCTTC.